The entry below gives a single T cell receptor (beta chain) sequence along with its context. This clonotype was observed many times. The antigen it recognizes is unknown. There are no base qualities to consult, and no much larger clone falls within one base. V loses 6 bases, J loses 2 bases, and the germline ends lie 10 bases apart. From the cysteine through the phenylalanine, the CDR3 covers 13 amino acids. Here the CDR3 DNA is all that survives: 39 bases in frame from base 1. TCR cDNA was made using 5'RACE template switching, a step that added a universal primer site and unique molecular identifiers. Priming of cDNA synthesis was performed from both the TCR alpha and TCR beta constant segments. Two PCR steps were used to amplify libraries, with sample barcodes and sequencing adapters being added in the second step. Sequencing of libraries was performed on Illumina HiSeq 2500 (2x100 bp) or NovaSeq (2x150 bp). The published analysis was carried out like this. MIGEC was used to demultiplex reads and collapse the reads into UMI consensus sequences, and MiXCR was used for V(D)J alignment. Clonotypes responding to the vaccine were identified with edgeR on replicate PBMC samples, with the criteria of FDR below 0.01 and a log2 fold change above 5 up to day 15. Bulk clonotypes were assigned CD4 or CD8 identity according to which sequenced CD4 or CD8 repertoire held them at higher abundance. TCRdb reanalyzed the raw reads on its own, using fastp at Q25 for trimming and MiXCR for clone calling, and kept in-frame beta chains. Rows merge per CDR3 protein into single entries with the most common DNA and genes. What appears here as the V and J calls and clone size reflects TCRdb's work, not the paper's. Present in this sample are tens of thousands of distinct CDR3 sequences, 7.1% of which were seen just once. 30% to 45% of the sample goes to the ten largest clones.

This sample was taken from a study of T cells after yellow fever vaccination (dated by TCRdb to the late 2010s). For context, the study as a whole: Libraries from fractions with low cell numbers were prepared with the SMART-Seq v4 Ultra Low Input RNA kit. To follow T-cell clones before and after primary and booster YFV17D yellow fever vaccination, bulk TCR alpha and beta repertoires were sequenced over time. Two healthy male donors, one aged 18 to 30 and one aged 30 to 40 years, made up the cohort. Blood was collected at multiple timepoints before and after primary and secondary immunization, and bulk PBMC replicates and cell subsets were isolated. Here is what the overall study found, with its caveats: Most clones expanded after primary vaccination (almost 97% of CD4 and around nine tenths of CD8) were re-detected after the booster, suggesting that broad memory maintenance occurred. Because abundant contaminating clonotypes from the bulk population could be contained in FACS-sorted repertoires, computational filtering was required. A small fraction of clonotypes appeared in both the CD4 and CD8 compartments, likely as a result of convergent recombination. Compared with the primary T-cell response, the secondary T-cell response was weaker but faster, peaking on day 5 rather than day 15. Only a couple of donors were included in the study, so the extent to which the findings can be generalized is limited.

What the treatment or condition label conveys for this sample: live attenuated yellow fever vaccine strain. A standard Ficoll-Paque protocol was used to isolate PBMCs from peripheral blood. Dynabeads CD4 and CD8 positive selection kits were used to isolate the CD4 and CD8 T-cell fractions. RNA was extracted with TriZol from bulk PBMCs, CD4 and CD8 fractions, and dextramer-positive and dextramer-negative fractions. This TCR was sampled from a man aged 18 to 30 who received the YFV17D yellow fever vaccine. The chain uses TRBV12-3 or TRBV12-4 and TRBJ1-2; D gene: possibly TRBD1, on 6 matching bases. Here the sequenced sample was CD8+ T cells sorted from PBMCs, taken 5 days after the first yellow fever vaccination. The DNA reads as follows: TGTGCCAGCAGCCCCACAGGGAACTATGGCTACACCTTC. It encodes CASSPTGNYGYTF.